This T cell receptor (beta chain) was identified in a study of T cells in Graves' hyperthyroidism and ophthalmopathy. Newly diagnosed patients aged 18 to 65 had hyperthyroidism of under 2 months' duration. RNA transcripts gave rise to amplified TCR beta CDR3 regions. Initially, a first-round RT-PCR of the TCR CDR3 employed the HTBI primer set. Using its own MiXCR run on the multiplex PCR reads, TCRdb lists one record per CDR3 protein. In the table there are some 550,000 distinct CDR3 sequences, roughly 20% of which are singletons. V dropped 5 bases and J dropped 8; count of bases not matched to a gene: 2. Germline CDR1 and CDR2: LNHDA and SQIVND (reference sequence). This CDR3 comprises 12 residues. This clonotype was counted only a few times.

Input material: blood. This TCR derives from a man between 18 and 35 years old with Graves' hyperthyroidism. This chain uses TRBV19 with TRBJ1-2, with 10 bases matching TRBD1. CDR3 bases: TGTGCCAGTAGTGGGACAGGGGTCGGCTACACCTTC. As protein: CASSGTGVGYTF.